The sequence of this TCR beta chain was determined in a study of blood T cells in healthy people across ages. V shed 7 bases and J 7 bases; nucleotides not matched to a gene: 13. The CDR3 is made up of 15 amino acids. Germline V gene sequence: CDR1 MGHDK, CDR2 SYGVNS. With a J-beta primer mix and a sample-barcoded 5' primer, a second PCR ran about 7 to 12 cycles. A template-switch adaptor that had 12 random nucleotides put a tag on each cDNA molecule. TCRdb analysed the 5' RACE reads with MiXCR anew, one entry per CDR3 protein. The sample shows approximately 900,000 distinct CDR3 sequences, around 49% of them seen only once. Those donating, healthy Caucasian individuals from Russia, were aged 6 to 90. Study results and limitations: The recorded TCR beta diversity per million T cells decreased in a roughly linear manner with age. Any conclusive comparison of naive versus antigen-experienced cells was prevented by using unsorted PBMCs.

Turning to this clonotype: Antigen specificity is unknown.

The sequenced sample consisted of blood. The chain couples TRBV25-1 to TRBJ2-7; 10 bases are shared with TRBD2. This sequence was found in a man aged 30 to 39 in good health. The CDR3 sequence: CASTSRLAGANEQYF. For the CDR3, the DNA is TGTGCCAGCACATCCCGGCTAGCGGGGGCCAATGAGCAGTACTTC.